The T cell receptor beta chain described here comes from a study of blood T cell repertoires in COVID-19. Recruits, aged roughly 18 to 90 years, lived in 25 or so US areas. Assignments of participants to cohorts depended upon their own reported clinical history. Cohort 3 donors counted as recovered after two negative PCRs, clearance, or resolved symptoms. The repertoire was sequenced with immunoSEQ multiplex PCR; TCRdb's copy has only in-frame clones and lacks some. The sample holds about 200,000 clones; approximately 83% are singletons and the top ten take over 6.5%. In this sample, this clone turned up once. J was trimmed by 2 bases and V by 9 bases; bases with no gene match: 11. Per the germline V gene, CDR1 is KGHDR and CDR2 is SFDVKD. This CDR3 spans 15 amino acids.

Sequencing was performed on PBMCs or T cells enriched from blood (not recorded which). The V call is TRBV24-1, the J call TRBJ2-5, with 7 positions matching TRBD1. The clonotype originates from a man aged 35 to 55 who had recovered from COVID-19. DNA of the CDR3: TGTGCCACCGGATATCGACAGGGAATACAAGAGACCCAGTACTTC. Translating gives CATGYRQGIQETQYF.